One and the same sample provided the 2 T cell receptor beta chains below, sequenced in a study of cytomegalovirus exposure and HLA in healthy donors. The primer mix had 60 Vbeta and 13 Jbeta primers. Clones were read by immunoSEQ multiplex PCR, and TCRdb kept only the in-frame ones, dropping some. The sample has around 200,000 clones, about 79% seen once. The sample was PBMCs. The receptor source for this set is a girl aged 2 to 10 in good health and CMV-seropositive.

The V and J genes are TRBV10-3 and TRBJ1-1; tentative D call: TRBD1 (5 bases). This CDR3 is built from 12 residues. Germline CDR1 is ENHRY and CDR2 is SYGVKD. The V end was cut by 4 bases, the J end by 5 bases, with 8 bases between. CDR3 coding DNA: TGTGCCATCAGTGGGGGGGGGACTGAAGCTTTCTTT. It specifies CAISGGGTEAFF.

This chain uses TRBV5-5 with TRBJ1-1; D possibly corresponds to TRBD1 (6 bases). Trimming stripped 2 bases from V and 5 bases from J, with 7 bases between. The CDR3 is 12 amino acids. CDR1 is SGHKS, CDR2 YYEKEE, per germline (reference sequence). CDR3 in DNA: TGTGCCAGCAGCTTTACAGGGACTGAAGCTTTCTTT. Its protein product is CASSFTGTEAFF.